The rows below give T cell receptor beta chains drawn from one sample of a study of T-cell reconstitution after alpha-beta-depleted transplantation in children. TCRdb reanalysed the PCR reads using MiXCR and keeps one entry per CDR3 protein. The top ten hold 25% to 35% of the sample, which has roughly 82,000 distinct CDR3 sequences, 13% to 15% seen once. This sample comprised PBMCs, mostly from graft donor cells, obtained 180 days after TCRalphabeta/CD19-depleted stem cell transplant. The receptors shown here come from a male patient aged 2-9 years who had a stem cell transplant for acute lymphoblastic leukemia, so the T cells may come from the graft donor. The CDR3 runs from the conserved cysteine through the conserved F or W. Fields, in order: CDR3 protein, D gene, J gene, V gene, CDR3 length. The D gene is left open where the match is weak.

CASSSAGTLRDKQFF | TRBD2 | TRBJ2-1 | TRBV7-2 | 15
CSAKSGSTTYEQYF | TRBD2 | TRBJ2-7 | TRBV20-1 | 14
CASSLRYVGTPKPQHF | . | TRBJ1-5 | TRBV7-2 | 16
CASSQDRNLNTEAFF | . | TRBJ1-1 | TRBV4-3 | 15
CASSYSGGGETQYF | . | TRBJ2-5 | TRBV6-5 | 14
CASSIFYNEQFF | . | TRBJ2-1 | TRBV19 | 12
CASSVAGSNQPQHF | . | TRBJ1-5 | TRBV9 | 14
CASSQVGQGGFTDTQYF | . | TRBJ2-3 | TRBV4-2 | 17
CASSVGSSYEQYF | . | TRBJ2-7 | TRBV9 | 13
CASSIQIPNYGYTF | . | TRBJ1-2 | TRBV28 | 14
CAISGLAGPNEQFF | TRBD2 | TRBJ2-1 | TRBV10-3 | 14
CASSTGTSAPGQYF | TRBD2 | TRBJ2-5 | TRBV7-8 | 14
CASRIAGTPNTEAFF | . | TRBJ1-1 | TRBV5-6 | 15
CSARTGGNGYTF | . | TRBJ1-2 | TRBV20-1 | 12
CASSYSFYNEQFF | . | TRBJ2-1 | TRBV6-5 | 13
CATGTSGPYEQYF | TRBD2 | TRBJ2-7 | TRBV10-3 | 13
CASSYYYGVSSTPYNEQFF | . | TRBJ2-1 | TRBV6-5 | 19
CASSQTGLIREKLFF | TRBD1 | TRBJ1-4 | TRBV4-3 | 15
CATEDESSYEQYF | . | TRBJ2-7 | TRBV24-1 | 13
CATGRGIAKNIQYF | TRBD1 | TRBJ2-4 | TRBV15 | 14
CASSPRGALYNYGYTF | . | TRBJ1-2 | TRBV7-9 | 16
CASKGLAGAGGQTQYF | TRBD2 | TRBJ2-5 | TRBV12-3/TRBV12-4 | 16
CASSSWGGTGPNEKLFF | TRBD1 | TRBJ1-4 | TRBV6-5 | 17
CSALRGGVGTGELFF | TRBD1 | TRBJ2-2 | TRBV20-1 | 15
CASTKDRVETQYF | TRBD1 | TRBJ2-5 | TRBV5-1 | 13
CAWNRGSGNQPQHF | TRBD1 | TRBJ1-5 | TRBV30 | 14
CASSNHPSSVYYGYTF | . | TRBJ1-2 | TRBV5-1 | 16
CASSPAGLAGKETQYF | TRBD2 | TRBJ2-5 | TRBV7-2 | 16
CASSQDRLTGELFF | . | TRBJ2-2 | TRBV4-3 | 14
CASSFAAGGQETQYF | TRBD2 | TRBJ2-5 | TRBV11-2 | 15
CASSPPGGQFQETQYF | TRBD2 | TRBJ2-5 | TRBV27 | 16
CASSLGTPPYEQYF | . | TRBJ2-7 | TRBV5-1 | 14
CASSLNSYTDTQYF | . | TRBJ2-3 | TRBV7-2 | 14
CASSQPGSPLSNTGELFF | . | TRBJ2-2 | TRBV4-3 | 18
CASMDGENTEAFF | . | TRBJ1-1 | TRBV19 | 13
CASYRGGEGYYEQYF | . | TRBJ2-7 | TRBV6-1 | 15
CASSGSGSGYEQYF | TRBD2 | TRBJ2-7 | TRBV6-2/TRBV6-3 | 14
CASSLDVSSTDTQYF | . | TRBJ2-3 | TRBV5-1 | 15
CASSQDLGAEAFF | . | TRBJ1-1 | TRBV4-2 | 13
CASSEVNGPLYEQYF | . | TRBJ2-7 | TRBV6-1 | 15
CASSFLAGRETQYF | TRBD2 | TRBJ2-5 | TRBV7-2 | 14
CASSPPGRYEQYF | . | TRBJ2-7 | TRBV18 | 13
CASTSGLRARGEQFF | . | TRBJ2-1 | TRBV27 | 15
CASSFSGNTDTQYF | TRBD2 | TRBJ2-3 | TRBV5-1 | 14
CASSQDSGGYQARSYEQYF | . | TRBJ2-7 | TRBV4-3 | 19
CASWLGRMNTEAFF | . | TRBJ1-1 | TRBV6-1 | 14